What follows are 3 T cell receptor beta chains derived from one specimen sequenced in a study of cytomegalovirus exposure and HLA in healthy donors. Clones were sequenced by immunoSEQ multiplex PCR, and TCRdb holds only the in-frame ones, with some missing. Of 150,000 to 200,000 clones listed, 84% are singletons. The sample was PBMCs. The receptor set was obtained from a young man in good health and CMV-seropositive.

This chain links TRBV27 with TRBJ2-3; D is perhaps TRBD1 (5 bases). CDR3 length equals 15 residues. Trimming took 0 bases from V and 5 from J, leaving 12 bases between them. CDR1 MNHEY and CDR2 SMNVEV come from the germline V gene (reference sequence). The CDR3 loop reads CASSLSQIQGDTQYF. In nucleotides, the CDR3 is TGTGCCAGCAGTTTATCTCAAATTCAGGGAGATACGCAGTATTTT.

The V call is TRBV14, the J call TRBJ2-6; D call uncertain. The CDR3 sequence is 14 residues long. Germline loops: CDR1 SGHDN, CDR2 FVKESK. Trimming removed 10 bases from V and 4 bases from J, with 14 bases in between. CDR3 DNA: TGTGCCACCACACAGCAGTCCGGGGCCAACGTCCTGACTTTC. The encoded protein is CATTQQSGANVLTF.

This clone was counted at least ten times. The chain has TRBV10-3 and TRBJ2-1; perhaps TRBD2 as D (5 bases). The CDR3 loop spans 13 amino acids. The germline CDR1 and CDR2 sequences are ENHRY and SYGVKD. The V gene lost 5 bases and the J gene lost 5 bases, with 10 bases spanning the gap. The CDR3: CAISLTGDNEQFF. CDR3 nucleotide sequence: TGTGCCATCAGTCTTACCGGGGACAATGAGCAGTTCTTC.